This T cell receptor (beta chain) was observed in a study of PD-L1 blockade in urothelial cancer. Study-wide background: Timepoints chosen for blood analysis were 3 weeks (second dose) and 6 weeks after treatment start. T cells were recovered from blood samples at a median of roughly 130,000. Study results and limitations: Patients who had durable benefit saw their tumor-associated blood clones expand more at 3 weeks.

Libraries were prepared by immunoSEQ multiplex PCR; TCRdb keeps only in-frame clonotypes and omits some of them. Among under 85,000 clones, 75% to 95% were seen once, and the ten largest hold around 0.9%. With respect to this clone: What it binds is unknown.

CDR3 length equals 11 residues. From germline, CDR1 is DFQATT and CDR2 SNEGSKA (reference sequence). The V end lost 3 bases, the J end lost 2 bases, and 4 bases lay between the germline ends. Time point: peripheral blood 6 weeks after treatment start. Each patient supplied 1 to 8 pretreatment and on-treatment samples. The sequences come from PBMCs, collected around atezolizumab (anti-PD-L1) treatment. This TCR was sampled from a woman older than 75 with urothelial cancer. The chain has TRBV20-1 and TRBJ2-5, with D unresolved. CDR3: CSASVQETQYF. The CDR3 DNA is TGCAGTGCTAGCGTTCAAGAGACCCAGTACTTC.